A single T cell receptor (beta chain) is shown here with its context. Its specificity is unknown. One junction end does not reproduce the germline sequence, and a read error may be involved. CDR1 SNHLY and CDR2 FYNNEI come from the germline V gene. This CDR3 spans 14 amino acids. Healthy bone marrow donors formed the donor group. The data were taken from a study of cytomegalovirus exposure and HLA in healthy donors. Study results and caveats: The study had only CMV serostatus as immune exposure information.

Vbeta (60) and Jbeta (13) primers were used in the PCR. TCRdb's table, derived via immunoSEQ multiplex PCR, lists solely in-frame clones and lacks some. The sample consists of fewer than 150,000 clones, approximately 80% of them appearing once. This TCR came from a woman in her forties or fifties in good health and CMV-seronegative. The chain is built from TRBV2 and TRBJ1-6, with 7 bases fitting TRBD1. Sample: PBMCs. CDR3 in DNA: TGTGCCAGCAGCGAAGGACAGGCCAATTCACCCCTCCACTTT. Translated: CASSEGQANSPLHF.